These T cell receptor beta chains were read from a single sample in a study of blood T cell repertoires in COVID-19. Sequencing used immunoSEQ multiplex PCR; TCRdb keeps in-frame clones, though not all of them. Of 290,000 or so clones listed, 90% were seen once; the top ten hold more than 0.95%. The sample taken for sequencing was PBMCs or T cells enriched from blood (not recorded which). The receptors stem from a woman aged 25 to 39 who had recovered from COVID-19. Both conserved end residues are part of each CDR3. The order of the fields is J gene, CDR3 length, D gene, V gene, clone size, CDR3 protein, CDR3 DNA. A D gene is named only where the DNA matches it firmly. The size of a clone is reported for some rows only, either as once, few or many, or as a class for expanded clones.

j_call: TRBJ1-4
cdr3_length: 13
d_call: .
v_call: TRBV10-3
clone_size: .
cdr3_aa: CAIRERESSKLFF
cdr3_nt: TGTGCCATCCGGGAGCGGGAGAGCTCTAAACTGTTTTTT

j_call: TRBJ1-2
cdr3_length: 13
d_call: TRBD1
v_call: TRBV30
clone_size: .
cdr3_aa: CAWGLTGFGGYTF
cdr3_nt: TGTGCCTGGGGATTGACAGGGTTTGGTGGCTACACCTTC

j_call: TRBJ2-7
cdr3_length: 16
d_call: TRBD1
v_call: TRBV5-1
clone_size: .
cdr3_aa: CASSYQSGTGSYEQYF
cdr3_nt: TGCGCCAGCAGCTATCAGTCCGGGACAGGGAGCTACGAGCAGTACTTC

j_call: TRBJ2-7
cdr3_length: 15
d_call: TRBD1
v_call: TRBV25-1
clone_size: .
cdr3_aa: CASSESGQGSYEQYF
cdr3_nt: TGTGCCAGCAGTGAATCAGGACAGGGCTCTTACGAGCAGTACTTC

j_call: TRBJ2-3
cdr3_length: 15
d_call: .
v_call: TRBV28
clone_size: .
cdr3_aa: CASSPTRGFTDTQYF
cdr3_nt: TGTGCCAGCAGTCCTACGAGAGGCTTCACAGATACGCAGTATTTT

j_call: TRBJ2-3
cdr3_length: 15
d_call: TRBD2
v_call: TRBV11-2
clone_size: .
cdr3_aa: CASSTGTSNADTQYF
cdr3_nt: TGTGCCAGCAGCACCGGGACTAGCAATGCAGATACGCAGTATTTT

j_call: TRBJ1-3
cdr3_length: 14
d_call: .
v_call: TRBV11-2
clone_size: .
cdr3_aa: CASSHEYSGNTIYF
cdr3_nt: TGTGCCAGCAGCCACGAGTACTCTGGAAACACCATATATTTT

j_call: TRBJ1-2
cdr3_length: 13
d_call: .
v_call: TRBV12-3/TRBV12-4
clone_size: .
cdr3_aa: CASSFSGPGGYTF
cdr3_nt: TGTGCCAGCAGTTTTTCAGGGCCAGGCGGCTACACCTTC

j_call: TRBJ1-5
cdr3_length: 16
d_call: TRBD1
v_call: TRBV28
clone_size: .
cdr3_aa: CATQGLGQGTGQPQHF
cdr3_nt: TGTGCCACCCAGGGTCTGGGACAGGGGACGGGTCAGCCCCAGCATTTT

j_call: TRBJ2-7
cdr3_length: 12
d_call: TRBD1
v_call: TRBV28
clone_size: once
cdr3_aa: CASSPIGTAQYF
cdr3_nt: TGTGCCAGCAGTCCCATCGGGACAGCGCAATACTTC

j_call: TRBJ1-5
cdr3_length: 14
d_call: .
v_call: TRBV5-6
clone_size: .
cdr3_aa: CASSQGLSNQPQHF
cdr3_nt: TGTGCCAGCAGCCAGGGACTCAGCAATCAGCCCCAGCATTTT

j_call: TRBJ2-1
cdr3_length: 15
d_call: TRBD2
v_call: TRBV3-1/TRBV3-2
clone_size: once
cdr3_aa: CASSPDGGRRDEQFF
cdr3_nt: TGTGCCAGCAGCCCTGATGGCGGGAGGAGGGATGAGCAGTTCTTC

j_call: TRBJ2-2
cdr3_length: 14
d_call: .
v_call: TRBV7-9
clone_size: .
cdr3_aa: CASSPPEWTGELFF
cdr3_nt: TGTGCCAGCAGCCCGCCTGAGTGGACCGGGGAGCTGTTTTTT

j_call: TRBJ1-5
cdr3_length: 12
d_call: .
v_call: TRBV2
clone_size: .
cdr3_aa: CASTGGSQPQHF
cdr3_nt: TGTGCCAGCACGGGGGGGTCTCAGCCCCAGCATTTT

j_call: TRBJ2-7
cdr3_length: 13
d_call: .
v_call: TRBV28
clone_size: .
cdr3_aa: CASSLGRFYEQYF
cdr3_nt: TGTGCCAGCAGTTTAGGTCGGTTCTACGAGCAGTACTTC

j_call: TRBJ2-1
cdr3_length: 15
d_call: TRBD1
v_call: TRBV3-1/TRBV3-2
clone_size: few
cdr3_aa: CASSPGGQHYNEQFF
cdr3_nt: TGTGCCAGCAGCCCAGGGGGACAGCACTACAATGAGCAGTTCTTC

j_call: TRBJ1-6
cdr3_length: 15
d_call: TRBD1
v_call: TRBV7-8
clone_size: .
cdr3_aa: CASSASGTGNSPLHF
cdr3_nt: TGTGCCAGCAGCGCGTCCGGGACAGGGAATTCACCCCTCCACTTT

j_call: TRBJ2-7
cdr3_length: 15
d_call: TRBD2
v_call: TRBV5-1
clone_size: .
cdr3_aa: CASSAGTSGTYEQYF
cdr3_nt: TGCGCCAGCAGCGCCGGGACTAGCGGGACCTACGAGCAGTACTTC

j_call: TRBJ1-6
cdr3_length: 14
d_call: TRBD1
v_call: TRBV2
clone_size: once
cdr3_aa: CASRDRGINSPLHF
cdr3_nt: TGTGCCAGCAGGGACAGGGGGATTAATTCACCCCTCCACTTT

j_call: TRBJ2-1
cdr3_length: 11
d_call: .
v_call: TRBV6-1
clone_size: .
cdr3_aa: CASSEVGEQFF
cdr3_nt: TGTGCCAGCAGTGAAGTCGGTGAGCAGTTCTTC

j_call: TRBJ1-4
cdr3_length: 14
d_call: TRBD1
v_call: TRBV6-2/TRBV6-3
clone_size: .
cdr3_aa: CASSSRDREEKLFF
cdr3_nt: TGTGCCAGCAGTTCCCGGGACAGGGAGGAAAAACTGTTTTTT

j_call: TRBJ2-7
cdr3_length: 16
d_call: TRBD2
v_call: TRBV10-2
clone_size: .
cdr3_aa: CASSESSRLAVHEQYF
cdr3_nt: TGCGCCAGCAGTGAGTCGTCCAGACTAGCGGTACACGAGCAGTACTTC

j_call: TRBJ1-2
cdr3_length: 12
d_call: TRBD1
v_call: TRBV28
clone_size: .
cdr3_aa: CATRQGGGGYTF
cdr3_nt: TGTGCCACCAGACAGGGGGGTGGTGGCTACACCTTC

j_call: TRBJ2-5
cdr3_length: 13
d_call: .
v_call: TRBV6-5
clone_size: .
cdr3_aa: CATVRTAKETQYF
cdr3_nt: TGTGCCACGGTCAGGACAGCAAAAGAGACCCAGTACTTC

j_call: TRBJ2-1
cdr3_length: 19
d_call: .
v_call: TRBV7-6
clone_size: .
cdr3_aa: CASSPRGQAVGGSYNEQFF
cdr3_nt: TGTGCCAGCAGCCCAAGGGGCCAAGCGGTCGGGGGCTCCTACAATGAGCAGTTCTTC

j_call: TRBJ2-2
cdr3_length: 16
d_call: TRBD2
v_call: TRBV5-5
clone_size: .
cdr3_aa: CASSHRLAGNTGELFF
cdr3_nt: TGTGCCAGCAGCCACCGACTAGCGGGAAACACCGGGGAGCTGTTTTTT

j_call: TRBJ2-7
cdr3_length: 15
d_call: TRBD1
v_call: TRBV7-2
clone_size: .
cdr3_aa: CASSPTPGQGYEQYF
cdr3_nt: TGTGCCAGCAGCCCTACCCCGGGACAGGGCTACGAGCAGTACTTC

j_call: TRBJ2-1
cdr3_length: 16
d_call: TRBD2
v_call: TRBV28
clone_size: .
cdr3_aa: CASSLWASGPYNEQFF
cdr3_nt: TGTGCCAGCAGTTTATGGGCTAGCGGCCCCTACAATGAGCAGTTCTTC

j_call: TRBJ2-1
cdr3_length: 17
d_call: TRBD2
v_call: TRBV14
clone_size: .
cdr3_aa: CASSHHGTSGRNNEQFF
cdr3_nt: TGTGCCAGCAGCCATCACGGGACTAGCGGGAGGAACAATGAGCAGTTCTTC

j_call: TRBJ2-5
cdr3_length: 20
d_call: TRBD2
v_call: TRBV5-1
clone_size: .
cdr3_aa: CASSVKPLWTSGSSQETQYF
cdr3_nt: TGCGCCAGCAGCGTTAAGCCACTCTGGACTAGCGGGAGTTCCCAAGAGACCCAGTACTTC

j_call: TRBJ1-5
cdr3_length: 15
d_call: .
v_call: TRBV19
clone_size: .
cdr3_aa: CASSINRENNQPQHF
cdr3_nt: TGTGCCAGTAGTATAAACAGGGAGAACAATCAGCCCCAGCATTTT

j_call: TRBJ2-3
cdr3_length: 13
d_call: .
v_call: TRBV19
clone_size: .
cdr3_aa: CASSIQGPDTQYF
cdr3_nt: TGTGCCAGTAGTATACAGGGTCCAGATACGCAGTATTTT

j_call: TRBJ1-2
cdr3_length: 15
d_call: TRBD1
v_call: TRBV6-2/TRBV6-3
clone_size: .
cdr3_aa: CASRPDRAKSYGYTF
cdr3_nt: TGTGCCAGCAGACCTGACAGGGCTAAAAGCTATGGCTACACCTTC

j_call: TRBJ2-1
cdr3_length: 16
d_call: TRBD2
v_call: TRBV9
clone_size: .
cdr3_aa: CASSVALLADYNEQFF
cdr3_nt: TGTGCCAGCAGCGTAGCTTTACTAGCGGATTACAATGAGCAGTTCTTC

j_call: TRBJ2-7
cdr3_length: 15
d_call: TRBD1
v_call: TRBV27
clone_size: .
cdr3_aa: CASSPRTGGAYEQYF
cdr3_nt: TGTGCCAGCAGTCCCCGGACAGGGGGGGCCTACGAGCAGTACTTC

j_call: TRBJ2-1
cdr3_length: 16
d_call: TRBD2
v_call: TRBV4-3
clone_size: once
cdr3_aa: CASSQDNSGSYNEQFF
cdr3_nt: TGCGCCAGCAGCCAAGATAATAGCGGGAGTTACAATGAGCAGTTCTTC

j_call: TRBJ2-2
cdr3_length: 15
d_call: .
v_call: TRBV11-2
clone_size: many
cdr3_aa: CASSLSGRRTGELFF
cdr3_nt: TGTGCCAGCAGCTTATCCGGGAGACGTACCGGGGAGCTGTTTTTT

j_call: TRBJ2-7
cdr3_length: 19
d_call: TRBD2
v_call: TRBV3-1/TRBV3-2
clone_size: .
cdr3_aa: CASSQDQKFSGTYSYEQYF
cdr3_nt: TGTGCCAGCAGCCAAGATCAGAAATTCAGCGGGACCTACTCCTACGAGCAGTACTTC

j_call: TRBJ2-7
cdr3_length: 13
d_call: .
v_call: TRBV19
clone_size: .
cdr3_aa: CASSIDFTYEQYF
cdr3_nt: TGTGCCAGTAGCATCGACTTCACCTACGAGCAGTACTTC

j_call: TRBJ1-5
cdr3_length: 13
d_call: .
v_call: TRBV7-8
clone_size: .
cdr3_aa: CASSLEADQPQHF
cdr3_nt: TGTGCCAGCAGCTTAGAGGCGGATCAGCCCCAGCATTTT

j_call: TRBJ1-3
cdr3_length: 19
d_call: .
v_call: TRBV21-1
clone_size: .
cdr3_aa: CASSPPRCFVRGGGNTIYF
cdr3_nt: TGTGCCAGCAGCCCTCCCCGGTGTTTTGTCCGCGGGGGTGGAAACACCATATATTTT

j_call: TRBJ1-5
cdr3_length: 13
d_call: TRBD1
v_call: TRBV12-3/TRBV12-4
clone_size: .
cdr3_aa: CASRGTGVQPQHF
cdr3_nt: TGTGCCAGCAGAGGGACAGGGGTTCAGCCCCAGCATTTT

j_call: TRBJ1-2
cdr3_length: 15
d_call: .
v_call: TRBV4-3
clone_size: .
cdr3_aa: CASSQYFQVNYGYTF
cdr3_nt: TGCGCCAGCAGCCAATACTTCCAGGTTAACTATGGCTACACCTTC

j_call: TRBJ2-3
cdr3_length: 15
d_call: .
v_call: TRBV6-1
clone_size: few
cdr3_aa: CASSEMAGFTDTQYF
cdr3_nt: TGTGCCAGCAGTGAAATGGCAGGGTTCACAGATACGCAGTATTTT

j_call: TRBJ2-7
cdr3_length: 13
d_call: .
v_call: TRBV30
clone_size: .
cdr3_aa: CAWVAAYSYEQYF
cdr3_nt: TGTGCCTGGGTAGCGGCGTACTCCTACGAGCAGTACTTC

j_call: TRBJ2-5
cdr3_length: 14
d_call: TRBD1
v_call: TRBV7-9
clone_size: .
cdr3_aa: CASSTGQDWKTQYF
cdr3_nt: TGTGCCAGCAGCACCGGACAGGATTGGAAGACCCAGTACTTC

j_call: TRBJ2-1
cdr3_length: 19
d_call: TRBD2
v_call: TRBV2
clone_size: .
cdr3_aa: CASSGILRLAGWEENEQFF
cdr3_nt: TGTGCCAGCAGTGGGATTCTTAGACTAGCGGGATGGGAGGAAAATGAGCAGTTCTTC

j_call: TRBJ1-1
cdr3_length: 16
d_call: .
v_call: TRBV28
clone_size: .
cdr3_aa: CASNPPGRAMNTEAFF
cdr3_nt: TGTGCCAGCAACCCTCCGGGTAGAGCGATGAACACTGAAGCTTTCTTT

j_call: TRBJ2-7
cdr3_length: 15
d_call: TRBD1
v_call: TRBV3-1/TRBV3-2
clone_size: .
cdr3_aa: CASSPQRDSSYEQYF
cdr3_nt: TGTGCCAGCAGCCCCCAGAGGGACAGCTCCTACGAGCAGTACTTC

j_call: TRBJ1-1
cdr3_length: 15
d_call: TRBD1
v_call: TRBV28
clone_size: .
cdr3_aa: CASSRQGARGNEAFF
cdr3_nt: TGTGCCAGCAGTCGACAGGGGGCAAGAGGGAATGAAGCTTTCTTT

j_call: TRBJ1-3
cdr3_length: 16
d_call: .
v_call: TRBV10-2
clone_size: .
cdr3_aa: CASSGGDWGTGNTIYF
cdr3_nt: TGCGCCAGCAGTGGGGGCGACTGGGGCACTGGAAACACCATATATTTT

j_call: TRBJ2-5
cdr3_length: 12
d_call: .
v_call: TRBV2
clone_size: .
cdr3_aa: CASSGGSGTQYF
cdr3_nt: TGTGCCAGCAGTGGAGGATCGGGGACCCAGTACTTC

j_call: TRBJ2-7
cdr3_length: 13
d_call: .
v_call: TRBV5-1
clone_size: .
cdr3_aa: CASRTGRAGEQYF
cdr3_nt: TGCGCCAGCAGGACAGGCCGCGCGGGCGAGCAGTACTTC

j_call: TRBJ2-2
cdr3_length: 15
d_call: .
v_call: TRBV6-5
clone_size: .
cdr3_aa: CAARVRLGNTGELFF
cdr3_nt: TGTGCCGCCCGGGTTAGGCTGGGGAACACCGGGGAGCTGTTTTTT

j_call: TRBJ2-5
cdr3_length: 18
d_call: TRBD2
v_call: TRBV4-1
clone_size: .
cdr3_aa: CASSPSKIAGGRGETQYF
cdr3_nt: TGCGCCAGCAGCCCGAGCAAGATAGCGGGAGGGCGAGGGGAGACCCAGTACTTC